The present T cell receptor (beta chain) was sequenced within a study of early T cells in non-severe SARS-CoV-2 infection. TCRdb processed the 5' RACE reads anew with MiXCR; each CDR3 protein has one entry. There are 98,000 or so distinct CDR3 sequences in the sample; around 10% occur only once, and around 5.1% lies in the top ten. This clonotype was seen a handful of times. The CDR3 length is 16 residues. The V end was cut by 0 bases, the J end by 0 bases, with 14 bases between. Germline CDR1 and CDR2: DFQATT and SNEGSKA (reference sequence). This receptor was identified in an adult who was a healthcare worker with PCR-confirmed SARS-CoV-2 infection or an uninfected control (not recorded which). J is TRBJ2-5 and V is TRBV20-1; D is uncertain. Sequencing was done on a sample of whole blood. In nucleotides, the CDR3 is TGCAGTGCTAGAGACTGGCGGAATACGTACCAAGAGACCCAGTACTTC. It encodes CSARDWRNTYQETQYF.